These 22 T cell receptor beta chains were all obtained from the same sample, sequenced in a study of shared clonotypes between healthy human individuals. CD8 cells classed as naive were CD45RO-negative and positively selected for CCR7, excluding terminally differentiated effector memory CD45RA+ cells. Sequencing used immunoSEQ multiplex PCR; TCRdb keeps in-frame clones, though not all of them. Altogether about 2.1 million clones are present, around 95% being singletons, with the ten largest covering around 1.7%. The specimen sequenced was naive CD8+ T cells from PBMCs. The source is a man aged 18 to 29 in good health. Some clones in this sample may be carry-over from other donors' samples.

This clone was recorded only once. This chain links TRBV19 with TRBJ1-2; D not certain. Between the trimmed V and J ends, which lost 5 bases and 0 bases, there was a span of 16 bases. This CDR3 contains 16 residues. Germline values: CDR1 LNHDA, CDR2 SQIVND (reference sequence). CDR3 amino acids: CASSPEAPLTNYGYTF. CDR3 bases: TGTGCCAGTAGTCCAGAGGCGCCCCTTACTAACTATGGCTACACCTTC.

The CDR3 region is CASSSKVNSGRPYNEQFF. The CDR3 DNA reads as TGTGCCAGCAGCTCGAAAGTCAATAGCGGGAGGCCGTACAATGAGCAGTTCTTC. This rearrangement joins TRBV5-4 to TRBJ2-1; TRBD2 agrees at 10 bases. The V gene end was trimmed by 3 bases and the J gene end by 4 bases; junction bases not matched to a gene: 13. This CDR3 is 18 amino acids long. Germline V CDR1 and CDR2: SGHNT, YYREEE (reference sequence).

The chain uses TRBV2 and TRBJ2-5; TRBD2 agrees at 8 bases. The CDR3 sequence is 17 residues long. The germline V gene has CDR1 SNHLY and CDR2 FYNNEI. Trimming took 1 base from V and 9 from J; bases not matched to a gene: 16. CDR3 sequence reads: CASSEVGYSGATDAQYF. CDR3 bases: TGTGCCAGCAGTGAAGTAGGGTATAGCGGGGCCACCGACGCCCAGTACTTC. Looking up the rest from reference TRBV2 and TRBJ2-5 gives the full variable domain: EPEVTQTPSHQVTQMGQEVILRCVPISNHLYFYWYRQILGQKVEFLVSFYNNEISEKSEIFDDQFSVERPDGSNFTLKIRSTKLEDSAMYFCASSEVGYSGATDAQYFGPGTRLLVL.

J is TRBJ2-4 and V is TRBV11-2; the D gene is possibly TRBD2 (6 bases). The germline V gene encodes CDR1 SGHAT and CDR2 FQNNGV. Trimming left V 4 bases short and J 0 bases short, with 13 bases between. This CDR3 is built from 16 residues. The DNA for the CDR3 is TGTGCCAGCAGCTCTGACCTAGCGCTAGCCAAAAACATTCAGTACTTC. As protein: CASSSDLALAKNIQYF. Full variable domain (rest looked up from reference TRBV11-2 and TRBJ2-4): EAGVAQSPRYKIIEKRQSVAFWCNPISGHATLYWYQQILGQGPKLLIQFQNNGVVDDSQLPKDRFSAERLKGVDSTLKIQPAKLEDSAVYLCASSSDLALAKNIQYFGAGTRLSVL.

This chain uses TRBV9 with TRBJ1-2, with D unclear. V was cut by 4 bases and J by 6 bases, with 13 bases left in between. This CDR3 comprises 13 residues. The germline V gene encodes CDR1 SGDLS and CDR2 YYNGEE. The DNA for the CDR3 is TGTGCCAGCAGCACCACAAGACTGGATGGCTACACCTTC. It specifies CASSTTRLDGYTF.

The chain recombines TRBV4-1 with TRBJ2-3; D gene unclear. V shed 1 base and J shed 0 bases, with 8 bases lying between them. The CDR3 loop spans 15 amino acids. Germline CDR1 MGHRA, CDR2 YSYEKL. The CDR3 coding sequence is TGCGCCAGCAGCCAAGGGAGTCCTAGCACAGATACGCAGTATTTT. This sequence encodes CASSQGSPSTDTQYF.

V usage is TRBV30 and J usage is TRBJ2-7; TRBD2 matches at 8 bases. CDR1 and CDR2 (germline): GTSNPN, SVGIG (reference sequence). J gave up 0 bases and V 2 bases, and 15 bases lay outside the gene matches. The CDR3 runs to 18 residues. CDR3 amino acids: CAWSSPGTSPDFSYEQYF. The CDR3 nucleotides are TGTGCCTGGAGTTCCCCCGGGACTAGTCCCGACTTCTCCTACGAGCAGTACTTC.

The CDR3 DNA sequence: TGTGCCAGCCTACCTAGGACAGGCTACGAGCAGTACTTC. Amino acid sequence: CASLPRTGYEQYF. V usage is TRBV28 and J usage is TRBJ2-7; TRBD1 matches 7 bases. V dropped 8 bases and J dropped 3; count of bases not matched to a gene: 7. Germline V gives CDR1 MDHEN, CDR2 SYDVKM. This CDR3 is 13 amino acids long.

A single count supports this clone. V and J are TRBV7-9 and TRBJ2-7; D tentatively reads TRBD1 or TRBD2 (5 bases each). This CDR3 region has 15 residues. Germline V gene sequence: CDR1 SEHNR, CDR2 FQNEAQ (reference sequence). V lost 4 bases to trimming and J lost 3 bases, with 16 bases between them. CDR3 region: CASSSEGDRDYEQYF. The CDR3 DNA is TGTGCCAGCAGCTCAGAAGGGGACCGCGACTACGAGCAGTACTTC.

The gene calls are TRBV28 and TRBJ1-1; D is perhaps TRBD1 (5 bases). V lost 2 bases and J lost 4, with 11 bases in between. The CDR3 runs to 14 residues. Germline CDR1 reads MDHEN; CDR2 reads SYDVKM. The CDR3 bases are TGTGCCAGCAGTTTAGCTGGAGGGGTCACTGAAGCTTTCTTT. It is translated as CASSLAGGVTEAFF.

The gene calls are TRBV4-3 and TRBJ2-5; D not certain. Trimming left V 0 bases short and J 11 bases short, with 19 bases between. The CDR3 runs 15 residues. Germline V gene sequence: CDR1 LGHNA, CDR2 YSLEER. This CDR3 is CASSQDRALVREQYF. CDR3 DNA sequence: TGCGCCAGCAGCCAAGATCGGGCCCTCGTCCGAGAGCAGTACTTC.

As to this clone: Different DNA sequences within this sample yield the same CDR3. The chain carries TRBV6-5 and TRBJ2-1; 10 nucleotides agree with TRBD2. The V gene end was trimmed by 5 bases and the J gene end by 7 bases; junction bases not matched to a gene: 8. This CDR3 is 15 amino acids long. In germline, CDR1 is MNHEY, CDR2 SVGAGI. The CDR3 region has the DNA TGTGCCAGCAGTCCATTAGCGGGAGGAGGGAATGAGCAGTTCTTC. This sequence encodes CASSPLAGGGNEQFF.

The genes are TRBV27 and TRBJ2-1; D is unclear. This CDR3 contains 14 residues. From germline, CDR1 is MNHEY and CDR2 SMNVEV (reference sequence). The V end was cut by 6 bases, the J end by 9 bases, with 18 bases between. The DNA of the CDR3 is TGTGCCAGCAGCCCTGAGAGGAAGGTTCCTGAGCAGTTCTTC. It translates to CASSPERKVPEQFF.

This sequence joins TRBV13 and TRBJ1-1; D gene uncertain. Germline lookup yields CDR1 PRHDT and CDR2 FYEKMQ (reference sequence). V lost 5 bases to trimming and J lost 6 bases, with 4 bases between them. The CDR3 is 10 amino acids. Here the CDR3 reads CASSVSEAFF. CDR3 coding DNA: TGTGCCAGCAGCGTCTCTGAAGCTTTCTTT.

The V call is TRBV5-1, the J call TRBJ2-7; maybe TRBD1 (5 bases). Germline CDR1 SGHRS, CDR2 YFSETQ. The CDR3 has 14 residues. V lost 4 bases and J 2 bases, leaving 13 bases between the germline ends. CDR3 DNA sequence: TGCGCCAGCAGCCCGGTAACAGGAACCTACGAGCAGTACTTC. This encodes CASSPVTGTYEQYF.

This clone was seen only once. V is TRBV15 and J is TRBJ1-1, with D unclear. V was clipped by 1 base and J by 3 bases, with 9 bases between them. The CDR3 extends over 14 amino acids. Germline values: CDR1 LNHNV, CDR2 YYDKDF (reference sequence). This CDR3 reads CATSRAPSDTEAFF. DNA for the CDR3: TGTGCCACCAGCAGAGCTCCCAGCGACACTGAAGCTTTCTTT.

In this sample, this clone turned up once. Here the CDR3 DNA reads TGTGCCAGCAGCCGAAAGACTACAGGGGGGCGACTCTACGAGCAGTACTTC. Translating gives CASSRKTTGGRLYEQYF. V is TRBV4-2 and J is TRBJ2-7, with TRBD1 identical over 8 bases. Trimming removed 4 bases from V and 3 bases from J; junction bases left unmatched: 14. CDR3 length: 17 residues. Looked up from germline, CDR1 is LGHNA and CDR2 is YNFKEQ.

The chain carries TRBV5-6 and TRBJ2-3, with 10 bases lining up with TRBD2. Losses at the gene ends were 4 bases for V and 5 bases for J; bases not matched to a gene: 16. Germline V gene lookup returns CDR1 SGHDT and CDR2 YYEEEE. This CDR3 comprises 18 residues. The CDR3, as DNA: TGTGCCAGCAGCCAGCGGGGGGGCGGGCTTACCACACAAGATACGCAGTATTTT. This translates into CASSQRGGGLTTQDTQYF.

The V gene is TRBV6-5, the J gene TRBJ2-6; unclear D gene. CDR3 length: 13 amino acids. V lost 4 bases to trimming and J lost 1 base, with 2 bases between them. Looked up from germline, CDR1 is MNHEY and CDR2 is SVGAGI. CDR3 sequence reads: CASSWSGANVLTF. The CDR3 nucleotides are TGTGCCAGCAGTTGGTCTGGGGCCAACGTCCTGACTTTC.

This chain links TRBV28 with TRBJ2-1; tentative D call: TRBD2 (6 bases). Germline V gene data show CDR1 as MDHEN and CDR2 as SYDVKM. Between the trimmed V and J ends, which lost 5 bases and 5 bases, there was a span of 22 bases. The CDR3 spans 17 residues. This CDR3 reads CASSHSSWGERDNEQFF. The CDR3 bases are TGTGCCAGCAGTCACTCGAGCTGGGGAGAGCGGGACAATGAGCAGTTCTTC.

The rearrangement uses TRBV5-6 and TRBJ2-1; TRBD1 agrees at 9 bases. V lost 6 bases, J lost 1 base, and 5 bases stayed unmatched. The CDR3 spans 15 residues. Per the germline V gene, CDR1 is SGHDT and CDR2 is YYEEEE. CDR3: CASNRGTGSYNEQFF. The CDR3 DNA follows: TGTGCCAGCAACCGAGGGACAGGGTCCTACAATGAGCAGTTCTTC.

The J gene is TRBJ2-7, the V gene TRBV19, with 13 bases aligning to TRBD2. J was trimmed by 4 bases and V by 6 bases; bases with no gene match: 6. Germline CDR1 reads LNHDA; CDR2 reads SQIVND (reference sequence). The CDR3 extends over 15 amino acids. The CDR3 DNA follows: TGTGCCAGTAGCGCCGGGACTAGCGGGATGTACGAGCAGTACTTC. Protein product: CASSAGTSGMYEQYF.